This TCR beta chain was captured by sequencing in a study of OX40 agonist ivuxolimab in advanced cancers. The CDR3 spans 13 residues. Germline lookup yields CDR1 GTSNPN and CDR2 SVGIG (reference sequence). The ends were cut back, 0 bases at V and 4 bases at J, with 7 bases in the middle. Sequencing was performed with immunoSEQ multiplex PCR; in TCRdb, only in-frame clones are kept and a portion is missing. The sample gives 45,000 to 70,000 clones, 85% to 90% of which show up once; just over 1.4% is in the top ten. The source material was CD4+ or CD8+ T cells sorted from blood, sampled in a trial of the OX40 agonist ivuxolimab. The receptor comes from an adult with an advanced solid tumor such as melanoma, head and neck, liver or kidney cancer. This chain links TRBV30 with TRBJ1-3, with D unresolved. CDR3: CAWSVNSGNTIYF. Here the CDR3 DNA reads TGTGCCTGGAGTGTGAATTCCGGAAACACCATATATTTT.